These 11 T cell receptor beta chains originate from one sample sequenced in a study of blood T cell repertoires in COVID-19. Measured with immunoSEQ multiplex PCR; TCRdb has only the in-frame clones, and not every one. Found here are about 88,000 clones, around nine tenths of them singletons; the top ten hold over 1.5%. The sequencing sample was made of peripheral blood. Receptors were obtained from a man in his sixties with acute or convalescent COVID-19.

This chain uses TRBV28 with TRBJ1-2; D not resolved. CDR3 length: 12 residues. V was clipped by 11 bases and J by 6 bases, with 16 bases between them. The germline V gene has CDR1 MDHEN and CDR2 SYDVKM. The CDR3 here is CAVPEVRHGYTF. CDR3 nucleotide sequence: TGTGCCGTACCGGAGGTTAGGCATGGCTACACCTTC.

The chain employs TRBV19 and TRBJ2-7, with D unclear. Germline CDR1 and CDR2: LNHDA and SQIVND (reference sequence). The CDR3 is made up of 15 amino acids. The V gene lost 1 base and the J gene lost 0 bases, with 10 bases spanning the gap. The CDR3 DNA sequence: TGTGCCAGTAGTATAGTGGTCACCAGCTCCTACGAGCAGTACTTC. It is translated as CASSIVVTSSYEQYF. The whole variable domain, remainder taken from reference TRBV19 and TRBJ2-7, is DGGITQSPKYLFRKEGQNVTLSCEQNLNHDAMYWYRQDPGQGLRLIYYSQIVNDFQKGDIAEGYSVSREKKESFPLTVTSAQKNPTAFYLCASSIVVTSSYEQYFGPGTRLTVT.

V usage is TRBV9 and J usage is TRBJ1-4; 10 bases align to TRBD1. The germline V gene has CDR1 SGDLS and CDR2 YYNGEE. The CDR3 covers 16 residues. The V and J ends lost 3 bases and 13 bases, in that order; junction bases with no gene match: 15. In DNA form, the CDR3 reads TGTGCCAGCAGCGCGAGCCGGGACAGGGGAAATGAGCGACTGTTTTTT. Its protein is CASSASRDRGNERLFF. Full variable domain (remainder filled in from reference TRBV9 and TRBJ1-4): DSGVTQTPKHLITATGQRVTLRCSPRSGDLSVYWYQQSLDQGLQFLIQYYNGEERAKGNILERFSAQQFPDLHSELNLSSLELGDSALYFCASSASRDRGNERLFFGSGTQLSVL.

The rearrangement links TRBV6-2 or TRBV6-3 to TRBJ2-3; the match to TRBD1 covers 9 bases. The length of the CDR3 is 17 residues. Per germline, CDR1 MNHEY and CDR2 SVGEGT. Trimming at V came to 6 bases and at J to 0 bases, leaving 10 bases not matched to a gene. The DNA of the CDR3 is TGTGCCAGCAGCCCGGGACAGGGAGTTGTTAGCACAGATACGCAGTATTTT. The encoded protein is CASSPGQGVVSTDTQYF.

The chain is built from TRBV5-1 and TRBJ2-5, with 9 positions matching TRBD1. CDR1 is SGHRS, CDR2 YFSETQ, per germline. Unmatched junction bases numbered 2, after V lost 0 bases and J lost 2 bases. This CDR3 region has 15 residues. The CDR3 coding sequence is TGCGCCAGCAGCTTGGGACAGGGGGTACAAGAGACCCAGTACTTC. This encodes CASSLGQGVQETQYF.

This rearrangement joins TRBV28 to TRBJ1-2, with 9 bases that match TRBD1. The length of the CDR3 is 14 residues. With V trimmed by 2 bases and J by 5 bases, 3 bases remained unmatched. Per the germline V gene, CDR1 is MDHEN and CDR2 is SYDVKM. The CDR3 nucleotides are TGTGCCAGCAGTTTAGAGGGACAGGGTTATGGCTACACCTTC. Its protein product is CASSLEGQGYGYTF.

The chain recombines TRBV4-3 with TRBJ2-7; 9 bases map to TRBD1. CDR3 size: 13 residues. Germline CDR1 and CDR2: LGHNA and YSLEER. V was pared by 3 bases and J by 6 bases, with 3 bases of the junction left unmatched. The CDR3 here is CASSQTTGGEQYF. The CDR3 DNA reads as TGCGCCAGCAGCCAGACGACAGGGGGCGAGCAGTACTTC.

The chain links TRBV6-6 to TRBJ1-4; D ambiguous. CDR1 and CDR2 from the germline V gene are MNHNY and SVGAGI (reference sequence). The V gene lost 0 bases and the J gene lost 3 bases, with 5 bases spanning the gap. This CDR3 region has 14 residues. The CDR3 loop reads CASSYSGSNEKLFF. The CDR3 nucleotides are TGTGCCAGCAGTTACTCCGGGTCTAATGAAAAACTGTTTTTT.

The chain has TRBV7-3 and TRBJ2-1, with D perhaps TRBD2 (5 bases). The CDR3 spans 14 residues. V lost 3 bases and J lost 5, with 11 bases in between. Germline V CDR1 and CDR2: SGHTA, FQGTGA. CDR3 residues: CASSLMDSNNEQFF. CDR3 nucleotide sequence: TGTGCCAGCAGCTTGATGGACTCGAACAATGAGCAGTTCTTC.

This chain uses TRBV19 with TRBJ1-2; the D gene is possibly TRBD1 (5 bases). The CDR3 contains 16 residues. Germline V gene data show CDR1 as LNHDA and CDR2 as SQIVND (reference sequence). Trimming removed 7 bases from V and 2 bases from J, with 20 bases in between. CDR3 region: CASNNMRDSYNYGYTF. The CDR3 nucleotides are TGTGCCAGTAATAATATGAGGGACTCCTACAACTATGGCTACACCTTC.

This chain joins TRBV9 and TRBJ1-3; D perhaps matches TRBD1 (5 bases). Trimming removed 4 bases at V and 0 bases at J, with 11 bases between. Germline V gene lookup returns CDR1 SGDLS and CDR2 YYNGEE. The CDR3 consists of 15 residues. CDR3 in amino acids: CASSLTGGSGNTIYF. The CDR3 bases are TGTGCCAGCAGCTTAACGGGGGGCTCTGGAAACACCATATATTTT.